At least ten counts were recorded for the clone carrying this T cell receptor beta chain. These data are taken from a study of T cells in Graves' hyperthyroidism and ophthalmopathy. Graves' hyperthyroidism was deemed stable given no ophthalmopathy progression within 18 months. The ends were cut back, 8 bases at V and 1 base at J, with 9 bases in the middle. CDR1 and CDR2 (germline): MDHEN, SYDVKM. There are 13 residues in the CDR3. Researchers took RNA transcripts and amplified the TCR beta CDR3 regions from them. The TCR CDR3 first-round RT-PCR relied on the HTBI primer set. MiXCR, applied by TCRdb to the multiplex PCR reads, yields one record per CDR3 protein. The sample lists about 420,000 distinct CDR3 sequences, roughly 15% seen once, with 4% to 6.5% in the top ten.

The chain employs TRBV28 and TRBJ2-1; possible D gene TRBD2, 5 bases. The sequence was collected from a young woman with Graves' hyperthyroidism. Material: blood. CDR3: CASGSTSYNEQFF. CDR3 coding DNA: TGTGCCAGCGGGAGTACATCCTACAATGAGCAGTTCTTC.